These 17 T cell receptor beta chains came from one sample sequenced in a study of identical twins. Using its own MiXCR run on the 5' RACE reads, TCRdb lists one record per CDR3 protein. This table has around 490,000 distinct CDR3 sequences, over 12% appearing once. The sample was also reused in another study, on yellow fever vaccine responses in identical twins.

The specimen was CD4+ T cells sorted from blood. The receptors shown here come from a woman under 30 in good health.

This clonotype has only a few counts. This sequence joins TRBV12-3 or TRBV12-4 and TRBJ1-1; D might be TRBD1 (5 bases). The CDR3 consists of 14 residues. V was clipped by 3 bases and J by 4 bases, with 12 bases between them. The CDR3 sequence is CASSFRQGTTEAFF. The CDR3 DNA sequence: TGTGCCAGCAGTTTTAGGCAGGGAACCACTGAAGCTTTCTTT.

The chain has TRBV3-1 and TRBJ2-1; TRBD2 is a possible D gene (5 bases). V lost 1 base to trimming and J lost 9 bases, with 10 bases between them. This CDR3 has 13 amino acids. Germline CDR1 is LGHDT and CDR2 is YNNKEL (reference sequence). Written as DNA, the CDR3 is TGTGCCAGCAGCCAAGCGAGGGTGGGTGAGCAGTTCTTC. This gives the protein CASSQARVGEQFF.

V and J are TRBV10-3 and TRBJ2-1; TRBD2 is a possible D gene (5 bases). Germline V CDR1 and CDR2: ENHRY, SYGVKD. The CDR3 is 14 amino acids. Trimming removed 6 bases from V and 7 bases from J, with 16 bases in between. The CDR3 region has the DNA TGTGCCATCAGCTCCGGACTGACATCGAATGAGCAGTTCTTC. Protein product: CAISSGLTSNEQFF.

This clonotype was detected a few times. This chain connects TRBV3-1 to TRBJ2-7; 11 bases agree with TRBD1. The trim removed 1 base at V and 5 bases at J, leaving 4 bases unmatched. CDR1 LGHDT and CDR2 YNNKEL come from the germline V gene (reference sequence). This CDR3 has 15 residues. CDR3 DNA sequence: TGTGCCAGCAGCCAAGGGAGGACAGGGGGCCACGAGCAGTACGTC. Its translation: CASSQGRTGGHEQYV.

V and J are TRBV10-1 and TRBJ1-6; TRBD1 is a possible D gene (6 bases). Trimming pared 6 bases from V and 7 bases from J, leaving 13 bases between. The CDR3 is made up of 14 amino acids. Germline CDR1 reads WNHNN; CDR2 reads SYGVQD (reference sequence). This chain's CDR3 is CASSRTGLNSPLHF. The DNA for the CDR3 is TGCGCCAGCAGCCGAACAGGGTTGAATTCACCCCTCCACTTT.

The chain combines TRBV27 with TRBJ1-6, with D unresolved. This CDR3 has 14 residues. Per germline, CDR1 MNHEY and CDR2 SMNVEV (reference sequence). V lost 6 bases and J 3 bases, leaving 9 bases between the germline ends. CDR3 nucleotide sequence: TGTGCCAGCAGGATGACGGACTATAATTCACCCCTCCACTTT. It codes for CASRMTDYNSPLHF.

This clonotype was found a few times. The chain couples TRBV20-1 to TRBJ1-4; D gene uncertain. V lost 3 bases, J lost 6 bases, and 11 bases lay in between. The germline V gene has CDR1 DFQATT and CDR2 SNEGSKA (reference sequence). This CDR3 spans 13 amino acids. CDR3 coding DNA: TGCAGTGCTAGTGGGTATAATGATGAAAAACTGTTTTTT. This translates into CSASGYNDEKLFF.

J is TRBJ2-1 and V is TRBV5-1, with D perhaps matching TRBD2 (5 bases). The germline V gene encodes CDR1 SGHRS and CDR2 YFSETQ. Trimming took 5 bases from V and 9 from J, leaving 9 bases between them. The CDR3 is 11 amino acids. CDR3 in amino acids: CASRGLAEQFF. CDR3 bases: TGCGCCAGCAGAGGACTGGCTGAGCAGTTCTTC.

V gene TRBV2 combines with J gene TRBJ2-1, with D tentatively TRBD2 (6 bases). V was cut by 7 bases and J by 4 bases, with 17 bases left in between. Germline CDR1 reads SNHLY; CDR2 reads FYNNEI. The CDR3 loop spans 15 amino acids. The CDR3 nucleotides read TGTGCCAGCACCAACCTCAGGGACTTATACAATGAGCAGTTCTTC. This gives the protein CASTNLRDLYNEQFF.

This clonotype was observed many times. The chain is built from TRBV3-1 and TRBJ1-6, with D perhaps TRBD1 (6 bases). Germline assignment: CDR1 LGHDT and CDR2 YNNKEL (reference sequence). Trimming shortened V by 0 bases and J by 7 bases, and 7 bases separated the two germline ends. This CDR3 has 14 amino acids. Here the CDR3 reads CASSQDQGNSPLHF. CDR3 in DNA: TGTGCCAGCAGCCAAGACCAGGGGAATTCACCCCTCCACTTT. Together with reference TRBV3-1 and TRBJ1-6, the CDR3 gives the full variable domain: DTAVSQTPKYLVTQMGNDKSIKCEQNLGHDTMYWYKQDSKKFLKIMFSYNNKELIINETVPNRFSPKSPDKAHLNLHINSLELGDSAVYFCASSQDQGNSPLHFGNGTRLTVT.

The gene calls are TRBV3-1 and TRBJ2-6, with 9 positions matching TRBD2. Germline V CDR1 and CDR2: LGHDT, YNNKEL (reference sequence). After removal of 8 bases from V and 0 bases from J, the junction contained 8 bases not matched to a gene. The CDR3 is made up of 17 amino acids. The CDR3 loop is CASGGGRADSGANVLTF. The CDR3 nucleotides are TGTGCCAGCGGCGGCGGGAGGGCGGACTCTGGGGCCAACGTCCTGACTTTC. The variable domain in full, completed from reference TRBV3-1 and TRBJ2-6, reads DTAVSQTPKYLVTQMGNDKSIKCEQNLGHDTMYWYKQDSKKFLKIMFSYNNKELIINETVPNRFSPKSPDKAHLNLHINSLELGDSAVYFCASGGGRADSGANVLTFGAGSRLTVL.

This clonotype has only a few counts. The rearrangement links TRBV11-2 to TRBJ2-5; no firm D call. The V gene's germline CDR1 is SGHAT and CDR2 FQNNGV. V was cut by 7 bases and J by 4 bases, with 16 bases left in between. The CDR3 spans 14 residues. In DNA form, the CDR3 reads TGTGCCAGCAAGCAGAGAGCGATCAGAGAGACCCAGTACTTC. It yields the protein CASKQRAIRETQYF.

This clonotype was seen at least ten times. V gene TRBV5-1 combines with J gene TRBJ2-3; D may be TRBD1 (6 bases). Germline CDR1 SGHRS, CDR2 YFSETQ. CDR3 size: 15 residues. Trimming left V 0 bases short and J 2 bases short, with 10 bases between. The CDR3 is CASSLGGTTTDTQYF. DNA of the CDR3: TGCGCCAGCAGCTTGGGAGGGACAACCACAGATACGCAGTATTTT.

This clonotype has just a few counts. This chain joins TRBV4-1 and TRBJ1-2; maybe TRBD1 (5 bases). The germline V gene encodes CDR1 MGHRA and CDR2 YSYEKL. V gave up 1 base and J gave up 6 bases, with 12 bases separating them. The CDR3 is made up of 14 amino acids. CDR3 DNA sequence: TGCGCCAGCAGCCAAGGGTGGCAGGGACATGGCTACACCTTC. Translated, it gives CASSQGWQGHGYTF.

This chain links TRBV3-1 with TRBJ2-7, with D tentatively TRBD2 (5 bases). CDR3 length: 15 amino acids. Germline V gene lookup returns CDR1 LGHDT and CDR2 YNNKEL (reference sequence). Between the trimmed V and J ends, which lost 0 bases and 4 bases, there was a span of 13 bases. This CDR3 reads CASSQDLRVWYEQYF. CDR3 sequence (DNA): TGTGCCAGCAGCCAAGATCTGCGGGTTTGGTACGAGCAGTACTTC.

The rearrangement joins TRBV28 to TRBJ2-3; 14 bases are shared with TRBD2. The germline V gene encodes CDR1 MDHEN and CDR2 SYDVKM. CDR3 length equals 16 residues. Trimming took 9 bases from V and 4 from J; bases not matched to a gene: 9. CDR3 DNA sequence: TGTGCCAGTCAGACTAGCGGGAGGGCGTCGCCAGATACGCAGTATTTT. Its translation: CASQTSGRASPDTQYF.

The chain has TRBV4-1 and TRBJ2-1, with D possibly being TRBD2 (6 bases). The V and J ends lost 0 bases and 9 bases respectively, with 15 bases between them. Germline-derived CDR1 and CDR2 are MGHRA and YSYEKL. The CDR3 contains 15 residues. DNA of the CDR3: TGCGCCAGCAGCCAAGAACAGTCCCCGCGGGGTGAGCAGTTCTTC. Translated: CASSQEQSPRGEQFF.